This TCR beta chain was sequenced during a study of blood T cell repertoires in COVID-19. Study at large: Spain, Italy and the United States supplied samples that represented acute and convalescent COVID-19. PBMCs, B-cell-depleted T cells, or T cells were the source of the cDNA or gDNA that made up the material.

As handled by the study authors: By means of reference gene primer amplification, nucleated cell counts were estimated. Generated by immunoSEQ multiplex PCR, the TCRdb table keeps only in-frame clones and is missing some. That table furnishes V, J and clone size, whereas the DNA furnished D and trimming. The data hold 90,000 to 120,000 clones, with 84% observed a single time. The CDR3 has 15 amino acids. V dropped 4 bases and J dropped 1; count of bases not matched to a gene: 5. CDR1 is LGHDT and CDR2 is YNNKEL in the germline V gene (reference sequence). The origin of this receptor is a man aged 55 to 70 with acute or convalescent COVID-19. The genes are TRBV3-1 (or the pseudogene TRBV3-2) and TRBJ1-1; the match to TRBD1 covers 8 bases. The sequenced sample was peripheral blood. Written as DNA, the CDR3 is TGTGCCAGCAGCCCAGCCGGGACAGGGAACACTGAAGCTTTCTTT. It encodes CASSPAGTGNTEAFF.